This is a list of T cell receptor beta chains from one sample in a study of metastatic and nonmetastatic thyroid tumors. TCRdb ran MiXCR on the PCR reads. The sample has 15,000 to 20,000 clones, about a quarter seen once. Specimen: adjacent normal tissue. Receptor source: a female donor with papillary thyroid cancer or a benign thyroid nodule (not recorded which). Some clones in this sample may be carry-over from other donors' samples. Both conserved end residues are part of each CDR3. The order of the fields is J gene, V gene, D gene, clone size, CDR3 DNA, CDR3 protein. The D gene is left open where the match is weak. Some rows mark clone size as missing; the rest say once, few, many or name a class of expanded clone.

>TRBJ2-7|TRBV19|-|-
TGTGCCAGTAGTATAGGCGGCCCTGGGCCATACGAGCAGTACTTC
CASSIGGPGPYEQYF
>TRBJ1-3|TRBV12-3/TRBV12-4|-|few
TGTGCCAGCAGAAGTCTCGGGACGCCCTCTGGAAACACCATATATTTT
CASRSLGTPSGNTIYF
>TRBJ2-5|TRBV10-2|TRBD2|-
TGCGCCAGCAGTTGGTACGACCTAGCGGGGGGAGAGACCCAGTACTTC
CASSWYDLAGGETQYF
>TRBJ2-7|TRBV7-9|TRBD2|few
TGTGCCAGCAGTCGAGCGGGAGGATCGACCTACGAGCAGTACTTC
CASSRAGGSTYEQYF
>TRBJ2-7|TRBV3-1|-|once
TGTGCCAGCAGCGACGAATTTGACCTCAACGAGCAGTACTTC
CASSDEFDLNEQYF
>TRBJ2-1|TRBV9|-|-
TGTGCCAGCAGCGTGAGGGCGCAGACATACAATGAGCAGTTCTTC
CASSVRAQTYNEQFF
>TRBJ1-1|TRBV5-7|-|few
TGTGCCAGCAGTTATTTCGACTTTAACACTGAAGCTTTCTTT
CASSYFDFNTEAFF
>TRBJ1-3|TRBV6-1|TRBD1|few
TGTGCCAGCAGGGGACAGGGATCTGGAAACACCATATATTTT
CASRGQGSGNTIYF
>TRBJ1-2|TRBV6-1|TRBD1|-
TGTGCCAGCAGTGACTGGGGACAGGGCAACTATGGCTACACCTTC
CASSDWGQGNYGYTF
>TRBJ2-1|TRBV6-1|-|few
TGTGCCAGCACCGCAAAGGAGGGGGCCGGGGTCGAGCAGTTCTTC
CASTAKEGAGVEQFF
>TRBJ2-4|TRBV4-1|-|-
TGCGCCAGCAGCCAGTACCTCGGGCGGGAAAACATTCAGTACTTC
CASSQYLGRENIQYF
>TRBJ1-1|TRBV19|TRBD1|-
TGTGCCAGTAGTGTAGACAGGGAGACTGAAGCTTTCTTT
CASSVDRETEAFF
>TRBJ2-7|TRBV6-1|-|few
TGTGCCAGCACCCGGACATCGACCCCTTACGAGCAGTACTTC
CASTRTSTPYEQYF
>TRBJ2-7|TRBV28|-|many
TGTGCCAGCAGTCCCCTTTTGGGGAGGTACGAGCAGTACTTC
CASSPLLGRYEQYF
>TRBJ2-1|TRBV7-9|-|few
TGTGCCAGCAGCTTAGAAAGGGTCGAGCAGTTCTTC
CASSLERVEQFF
>TRBJ2-1|TRBV6-1|-|-
TGTGCCAGCAGTGAGGCCAAAACAGGGCGTGCTGAGCAGTTCTTC
CASSEAKTGRAEQFF
>TRBJ2-7|TRBV5-1|TRBD2|-
TGCGCCAGCAGCTCGACTAGCGGGAGCTACGAGCAGTACTTC
CASSSTSGSYEQYF
>TRBJ1-2|TRBV19|-|few
TGTGCCAGTAGTACCCGACAGGTCCTCTATGGCTACACCTTC
CASSTRQVLYGYTF